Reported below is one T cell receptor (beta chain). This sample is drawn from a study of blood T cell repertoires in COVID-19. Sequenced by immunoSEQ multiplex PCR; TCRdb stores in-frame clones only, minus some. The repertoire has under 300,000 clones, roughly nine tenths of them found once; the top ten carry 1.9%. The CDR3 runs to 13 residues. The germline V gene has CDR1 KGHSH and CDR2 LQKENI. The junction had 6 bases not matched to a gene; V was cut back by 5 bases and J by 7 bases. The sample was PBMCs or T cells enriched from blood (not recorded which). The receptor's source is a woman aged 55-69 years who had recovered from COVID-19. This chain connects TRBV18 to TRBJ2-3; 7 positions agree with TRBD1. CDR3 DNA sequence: TGTGCCAGCTCAATCGACAGGGAGAATACGCAGTATTTT. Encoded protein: CASSIDRENTQYF. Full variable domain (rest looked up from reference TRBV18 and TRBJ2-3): NAGVMQNPRHLVRRRGQEARLRCSPMKGHSHVYWYRQLPEEGLKFMVYLQKENIIDESGMPKERFSAEFPKEGPSILRIQQVVRGDSAAYFCASSIDRENTQYFGPGTRLTVL.